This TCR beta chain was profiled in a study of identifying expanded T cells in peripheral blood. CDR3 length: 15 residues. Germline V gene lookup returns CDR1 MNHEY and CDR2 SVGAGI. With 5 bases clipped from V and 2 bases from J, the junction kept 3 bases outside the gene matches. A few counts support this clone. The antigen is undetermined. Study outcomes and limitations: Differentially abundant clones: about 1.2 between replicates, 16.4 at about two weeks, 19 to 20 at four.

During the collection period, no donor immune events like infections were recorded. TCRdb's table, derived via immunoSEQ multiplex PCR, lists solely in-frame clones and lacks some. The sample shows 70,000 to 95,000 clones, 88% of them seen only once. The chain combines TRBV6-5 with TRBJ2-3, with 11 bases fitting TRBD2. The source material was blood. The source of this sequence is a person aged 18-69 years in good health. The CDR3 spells CASSRGLADTDTQYF. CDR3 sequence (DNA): TGTGCCAGCAGTCGGGGACTAGCGGACACAGATACGCAGTATTTT.